This TCR beta chain was captured in a study of T cell responses to AZD1222 COVID-19 vaccine (dated by TCRdb to the early 2020s). Some background on the complete study: TCR sequencing was performed for roughly 250 trial participants, of whom about 200 were given two doses of AZD1222 and some 25 were given two doses of MenACWY control vaccine. Trial participants were enrolled by age into 18-55, 56-69 and 70-plus year subgroups, with roughly 150, 30 and 60 TCR-sequenced participants respectively.

About this clone itself: The specificity of this receptor is unknown. Base qualities are not provided; no much larger clone lies one nucleotide away. Additional DNA sequences in this sample encode the identical CDR3.

What the study reported, not specific to this receptor: Epitopes outside the regions mutated in the B.1.351 and B.1.1.7 variants were reportedly recognized by nearly half of the unique spike-specific TCRs. Because no day 14 peak-response samples were available, repertoires were characterized only after the peak T cell response. Participants were mostly white British, with more females than males. The authors suggested clonal diversity may have been underestimated. The vaccine-associated CD4 TCRs covered the entire spike protein, and the dominant responses fell in regions 160-218 and 743-854. After two AZD1222 doses, both the breadth and the depth of spike-specific TCRs were significantly higher than at day 0 and than in MenACWY recipients. Only a handful of AZD1222 recipients were SARS-CoV-2 seropositive at baseline, limiting conclusions about previously exposed vaccinees. In the small 56-69-year group, the increase in depth fell short of significance, most likely because of low power.

The CDR3 regions of human TCRbeta chains were subjected to immunosequencing. On the study's bioinformatics: TCRs in the repertoires were matched against a reference library of SARS-CoV-2-specific TCRs that had been generated with the MIRA antigen-specificity platform. Breadth was defined as the fraction of unique TCRs that were SARS-CoV-2-associated, and depth was defined as the fraction of total T cells that were SARS-CoV-2-associated. Using the MIRA data, every spike-specific TCR was mapped to the spike region that the TCR reacted to and assigned to either a CD4 or a CD8 class. Log10-transformed breadth and depth values were compared by one-way ANOVA with Sidak's multiple comparisons tests. TCRdb re-hosts the immuneACCESS table, in-frame sequences only. Its copies lack some clones; in the studies checked, an unresolved V gene accounts for under half of them, and the cause for the rest is not known. V, J and clone size are those of that table, while D and trimming were read from the DNA. In this sample the table shows fewer than 200,000 clones, 85% to 90% of which occur a single time. The ten largest clones capture approximately 10% of the sample.

The germline ends are 6 bases apart after V is trimmed by 0 bases and J by 0 bases. The CDR3 sequence holds 14 residues, the cysteine and phenylalanine included. Of all the DNA, just the CDR3 is kept, 42 bases in frame from base 1. The CDR1 and CDR2 encoded by the germline V gene are SGHTS and YDEGEE. Read against the paper, the sample's time point label means: about 28 days (+/-7) after the second vaccine dose. AZD1222 recipients whose second dose came at about 4 weeks and those whose second dose came at about 12 weeks were combined into one group, since spike-specific TCR depth and breadth did not differ between the two schedules. The vaccinee samples were drawn from two UK trials, COV001 and COV002, one of which was a single-blind randomized controlled phase 2/3 trial testing AZD1222 (ChAdOx1 nCoV-19) in healthy adults. For TCRbeta chain sequencing, PBMC samples from trial participants were taken at day 0 and at day 28 after the second dose.

The chain links TRBV5-8 with TRBJ1-1; too little of a D gene remains to name it. Material: peripheral blood, obtained 28 days after the second AZD1222 dose. This TCR was recovered from an adult who received the AZD1222 COVID-19 vaccine. DNA sequence: TGTGCCAGCAGCTTGGGTGGGTTGAACACTGAAGCTTTCTTT. Its protein reads: CASSLGGLNTEAFF.